Listed below are T cell receptor beta chains from one sample, sequenced in a study of shared clonotypes between healthy human individuals. The protocol was immunoSEQ multiplex PCR, while the TCRdb copy is restricted to in-frame clones and leaves out a portion. There are over 2 million clones in the sample; under 95% occur only once, and approximately 0.39% lies in the top ten. Input material: naive CD4+ T cells from PBMCs. Receptors were obtained from a man between 18 and 35 years old in good health. Some clones in this sample may be carry-over from other donors' samples. CDR3s include the opening cysteine and the closing phenylalanine or tryptophan. D genes are given only for firm matches. Clone size is given for some rows only: seen once, a few or many times, or a class if the clone is expanded.

>NA|TRBJ2-3|NA|TRBV28
CASSGDTQYF
TGTGCCAGCAGTGGGGATACGCAGTATTTT
>NA|TRBJ2-6|NA|TRBV5-1
CASSFPASGANVLTF
TGCGCCAGCAGCTTCCCCGCATCTGGGGCCAACGTCCTGACTTTC
>NA|TRBJ2-3|NA|TRBV4-2
CASSQDKSGSTDTQYF
TGTGCCAGCAGCCAAGATAAGAGCGGGAGCACAGATACGCAGTATTTT
>TRBD1|TRBJ2-2|NA|TRBV19
CASSTWDRAGELFF
TGTGCCAGTAGTACCTGGGACAGGGCCGGGGAGCTGTTTTTT
>TRBD2|TRBJ2-3|NA|TRBV7-2
CASQLIGLALTDTQYF
TGTGCCAGCCAGCTTATTGGACTAGCGCTCACAGATACGCAGTATTTT
>NA|TRBJ1-2|NA|TRBV27
CASSPALPTLRGYGYTF
TGTGCCAGCAGTCCCGCCTTGCCGACCCTACGTGGCTATGGCTACACCTTC
>NA|TRBJ1-1|NA|TRBV7-8
CASSPREENTEAFF
TGTGCCAGCAGCCCCCGGGAGGAGAACACTGAAGCTTTCTTT
>TRBD2|TRBJ2-1|NA|TRBV7-3
CASSPRGGLYNEQFF
TGTGCCAGCAGCCCACGGGGAGGGTTGTACAATGAGCAGTTCTTC
>TRBD1|TRBJ2-7|NA|TRBV7-9
CASGPPPLGQGTHEQYF
TGTGCCAGCGGGCCTCCCCCTTTGGGACAGGGGACCCACGAGCAGTACTTC
>NA|TRBJ2-5|NA|TRBV4-3
CASSQSGVLYQETQYF
TGCGCCAGCAGCCAGTCGGGAGTTTTATACCAAGAGACCCAGTACTTC
>TRBD1|TRBJ1-1|once|TRBV5-4
CASSSDRGLGNTEAFF
TGTGCCAGCAGCTCCGACAGGGGGCTGGGGAACACTGAAGCTTTCTTT
>TRBD1|TRBJ1-1|NA|TRBV5-1
CASSQSPGTGGWNTEAFF
TGCGCCAGCAGCCAATCCCCCGGGACAGGGGGCTGGAACACTGAAGCTTTCTTT
>NA|TRBJ2-5|NA|TRBV2
CASSEDRWGETQYF
TGTGCCAGCAGTGAAGATCGATGGGGCGAGACCCAGTACTTC
>TRBD2|TRBJ2-3|NA|TRBV5-8
CATHGTSGRADEDTQYF
TGTGCCACCCACGGGACTAGCGGGAGGGCCGATGAAGATACGCAGTATTTT
>NA|TRBJ2-7|NA|TRBV28
CASSWDSGYEQYF
TGTGCCAGCAGCTGGGACTCGGGTTACGAGCAGTACTTC
>TRBD1|TRBJ1-5|NA|TRBV5-8
CASAGGLNQPQHF
TGTGCCAGCGCAGGGGGCCTCAATCAGCCCCAGCATTTT
>NA|TRBJ1-2|NA|TRBV28
CATRISGREGTYGYTF
TGTGCCACCCGGATAAGTGGTAGGGAGGGGACCTATGGCTACACCTTC
>TRBD2|TRBJ2-2|NA|TRBV28
CASSLSGLASTGELFF
TGTGCCAGCAGTCTTTCGGGACTAGCGAGCACCGGGGAGCTGTTTTTT
>NA|TRBJ2-7|NA|TRBV5-1
CASSLEDPRVYEQYF
TGCGCCAGCAGCTTGGAGGACCCCCGAGTCTACGAGCAGTACTTC
>TRBD1|TRBJ2-1|NA|TRBV6-1
CASSEAVGWGQGRSNEQFF
TGTGCCAGCAGTGAAGCCGTAGGGTGGGGACAGGGAAGGAGCAATGAGCAGTTCTTC
>NA|TRBJ2-5|NA|TRBV30
CAWSVRGGVREQYF
TGTGCCTGGAGTGTACGAGGAGGGGTGAGGGAGCAGTACTTC
>TRBD1|TRBJ1-1|NA|TRBV18
CASSLGQVNTEAFF
TGTGCCAGCTCACTCGGACAGGTGAACACTGAAGCTTTCTTT